These 29 T cell receptor beta chains were sequenced from one sample in a study of T-cell reconstitution after alpha-beta-depleted transplantation in children. During its preparation, the TCRbeta library received unique molecular identifiers. Using its own MiXCR run on the PCR reads, TCRdb lists one record per CDR3 protein. The table has approximately 510,000 distinct CDR3 sequences, approximately 20% seen once; the top ten hold roughly 3.3%. Sequenced here: PBMCs from the stem cell graft donor, sampled from the stem cell graft. Receptor source: a human donor who donated a stem cell graft to a child with acute lymphoblastic leukemia.

V usage is TRBV9 and J usage is TRBJ2-7; D may be TRBD1 or TRBD2 (5 bases each). Trimming pared 0 bases from V and 5 bases from J, leaving 12 bases between. CDR3 length equals 14 residues. Germline CDR1 is SGDLS and CDR2 is YYNGEE. The CDR3 DNA reads TGTGCCAGCAGCGTAGTGGGGCTAGCCGACGAGCAGTACTTC. It specifies CASSVVGLADEQYF.

This clonotype was counted only a few times. The gene calls are TRBV4-2 and TRBJ2-7, with 11 positions matching TRBD2. After removal of 0 bases from V and 4 bases from J, the junction contained 2 bases not matched to a gene. Germline V CDR1 and CDR2: LGHNA, YNFKEQ. The CDR3 covers 15 residues. The CDR3 DNA follows: TGTGCCAGCAGCCAAGAGACTAGCGGGGATTACGAGCAGTACTTC. This gives the protein CASSQETSGDYEQYF.

This clonotype was counted only a few times. V usage is TRBV5-1 and J usage is TRBJ1-6; D unclear. The germline gives CDR1 SGHRS, CDR2 YFSETQ. The CDR3 is made up of 16 amino acids. The germline V and J ends were trimmed by 4 bases and 8 bases, with 19 bases remaining between them. The CDR3 is CASSPRGLGVDSPLHF. CDR3 coding DNA: TGCGCCAGCAGCCCAAGAGGGCTCGGGGTGGATTCACCCCTCCACTTT.

The chain combines TRBV9 with TRBJ1-1; no firm D call. V lost 4 bases to trimming and J lost 3 bases, with 13 bases between them. The CDR3 extends over 14 amino acids. Germline values: CDR1 SGDLS, CDR2 YYNGEE. The CDR3 DNA is TGTGCCAGCAGCCCCATCTTATCGGACACTGAAGCTTTCTTT. Its translation is CASSPILSDTEAFF.

V usage is TRBV9 and J usage is TRBJ2-2; 9 bases are a match to TRBD2. The J segment lost 4 bases and the V segment lost 0 bases, leaving 10 bases of the junction unmatched. CDR1 and CDR2 from the germline V gene are SGDLS and YYNGEE. This CDR3 is 18 amino acids long. CDR3 residues: CASSVARAGGPVTGELFF. The CDR3 DNA reads TGTGCCAGCAGCGTAGCGCGGGCGGGAGGGCCGGTCACCGGGGAGCTGTTTTTT.

This rearrangement joins TRBV4-1 to TRBJ1-1, with D hard to call. The length of the CDR3 is 14 residues. CDR1 MGHRA and CDR2 YSYEKL come from the germline V gene. Between the trimmed V and J ends, which lost 2 bases and 2 bases, there was a span of 9 bases. CDR3 sequence (DNA): TGCGCCAGCAGCCAACTCGAGTTAAACACTGAAGCTTTCTTT. It specifies CASSQLELNTEAFF.

The chain employs TRBV5-1 and TRBJ2-7; 9 bases are shared with TRBD1. Per the germline V gene, CDR1 is SGHRS and CDR2 is YFSETQ. The junction had 10 bases not matched to a gene; V was cut back by 5 bases and J by 7 bases. The CDR3 has 14 amino acids. The DNA of the CDR3 is TGCGCCAGCAGTAATGGGACAGGGTATTGGGAGCAGTACTTC. Translation: CASSNGTGYWEQYF.

This clonotype was recorded a few times. This chain connects TRBV7-9 to TRBJ2-7, with D perhaps being TRBD1 or TRBD2 (6 bases each). V was shortened by 5 bases and J by 0 bases, with 20 bases between the two germline ends. The germline CDR1 and CDR2 sequences are SEHNR and FQNEAQ (reference sequence). CDR3 length equals 17 residues. Here the CDR3 reads CASSEAKGGISSYEQYF. The CDR3 region has the DNA TGTGCCAGCAGCGAAGCGAAGGGGGGAATTAGCTCCTACGAGCAGTACTTC.

In nucleotides, the CDR3 is TGCAGCGTTGAAGATGACAGGAGATATGGCTACACCTTC. Its protein product is CSVEDDRRYGYTF. The rearrangement joins TRBV29-1 to TRBJ1-2, with D possibly matching TRBD1 (6 bases). The germline V and J ends were trimmed by 0 bases and 5 bases, with 10 bases remaining between them. The germline V gene encodes CDR1 SQVTM and CDR2 ANQGSEA. CDR3 length: 13 amino acids.

Notes on this clonotype: An end of the junction does not agree with germline; a read error may underlie this. V is TRBV20-1 and J is TRBJ2-3, with 15 nucleotides matching TRBD2. The CDR3 contains 21 residues. In germline, CDR1 is DFQATT, CDR2 SNEGSKA (reference sequence). The CDR3 loop reads CCARVPLPGLAGGFGTDTQYF. The CDR3 nucleotides are TGCTGTGCTAGAGTCCCCCTACCGGGACTAGCGGGAGGCTTCGGCACAGATACGCAGTATTTT.

The gene calls are TRBV6-6 and TRBJ1-2; perhaps TRBD1 as D (5 bases). The germline V and J ends were trimmed by 4 bases and 7 bases, with 13 bases remaining between them. This CDR3 has 13 amino acids. Per germline, CDR1 MNHNY and CDR2 SVGAGI (reference sequence). The CDR3 coding sequence is TGTGCCAGCAGTTCAGGACACCAGGGTGGCTACACCTTC. Translated: CASSSGHQGGYTF.

The rearrangement uses TRBV5-1 and TRBJ2-1; 8 bases agree with TRBD1. The CDR3 is made up of 16 amino acids. V lost 0 bases, J lost 4 bases, and 6 bases stayed unmatched. Germline values: CDR1 SGHRS, CDR2 YFSETQ. CDR3 DNA sequence: TGCGCCAGCAGCTTGGCGGTGCAGGGGGCGTACAATGAGCAGTTCTTC. Its translation is CASSLAVQGAYNEQFF.

This clonotype was picked up a small number of times. The V call is TRBV4-1, the J call TRBJ2-7; D is possibly TRBD2 (5 bases). The germline CDR1 and CDR2 sequences are MGHRA and YSYEKL. The CDR3 consists of 12 residues. With 1 base removed from V and 7 bases from J, the gap between germline ends came to 8 bases. In DNA, the CDR3 is TGCGCCAGCAGCCAAGTTACGGGAGAGCAGTACTTC. Its translation is CASSQVTGEQYF.

V gene TRBV7-9 combines with J gene TRBJ2-1; possible D gene TRBD2, 5 bases. The V gene's germline CDR1 is SEHNR and CDR2 FQNEAQ (reference sequence). V was shortened by 3 bases and J by 4 bases, with 19 bases between the two germline ends. This CDR3 contains 17 residues. CDR3 loop: CASSFLGAVGIYNEQFF. CDR3 nucleotide sequence: TGTGCCAGCAGCTTCTTGGGAGCAGTCGGGATATACAATGAGCAGTTCTTC.

This clonotype was seen a few times. The gene calls are TRBV4-1 and TRBJ2-1; a possible D gene is TRBD2 (5 bases). This CDR3 is built from 16 residues. Germline CDR1 MGHRA, CDR2 YSYEKL. Trimming stripped 3 bases from V and 2 bases from J, with 14 bases between. The CDR3 nucleotides are TGCGCCAGCAGCCACCCGCAGATGGGAGCCTACAATGAGCAGTTCTTC. Protein product: CASSHPQMGAYNEQFF.

This clonotype was seen more than once but under ten times. The rearrangement uses TRBV5-6 and TRBJ1-1, with D perhaps matching TRBD1 (6 bases). Looked up from germline, CDR1 is SGHDT and CDR2 is YYEEEE. With 3 bases removed from V and 0 bases from J, the gap between germline ends came to 12 bases. The CDR3 runs 15 residues. The CDR3 loop is CASSSRDIMNTEAFF. The CDR3 DNA sequence: TGTGCCAGCAGCTCACGGGACATCATGAACACTGAAGCTTTCTTT.

This chain uses TRBV27 with TRBJ2-1; maybe TRBD1 (7 bases). V shed 8 bases and J shed 8 bases, with 16 bases lying between them. The CDR3 loop spans 13 amino acids. CDR1 is MNHEY, CDR2 SMNVEV, per germline (reference sequence). CDR3 in DNA: TGTGCCAGCGGGGAGGACAGGTGGCATGAGCAGTTCTTC. This translates into CASGEDRWHEQFF.

The chain joins TRBV6-1 to TRBJ2-2, with D tentatively TRBD1 (6 bases). Germline V lookup: CDR1 MNHNS, CDR2 SASEGT. The CDR3 extends over 18 amino acids. Trimming pared 5 bases from V and 5 bases from J, leaving 24 bases between. This chain's CDR3 is CASSPTRTLQGSTGELFF. CDR3 DNA: TGTGCCAGCAGTCCTACAAGGACACTTCAGGGGTCAACCGGGGAGCTGTTTTTT.

This clonotype was counted only a few times. V and J are TRBV12-3 or TRBV12-4 and TRBJ2-7; possibly TRBD1 for D (6 bases). The germline V and J ends were trimmed by 4 bases and 2 bases, with 15 bases remaining between them. CDR3 length: 15 residues. CDR3 amino acids: CASSSTGVVTYEQYF. Written as DNA, the CDR3 is TGTGCCAGCAGTTCGACAGGAGTGGTTACCTACGAGCAGTACTTC.

The chain links TRBV29-1 to TRBJ2-7; the D is unclear. V was trimmed by 8 bases and J by 5 bases, leaving 16 bases between them. Germline lookup yields CDR1 SQVTM and CDR2 ANQGSEA. This CDR3 has 12 amino acids. The CDR3 bases are TGCAGCTTTGCGCTCCATAACGACGAGCAGTACTTC. Amino acid sequence: CSFALHNDEQYF.

This chain joins TRBV12-3 or TRBV12-4 and TRBJ1-5; 7 bases match TRBD1. This CDR3 has 17 amino acids. The V gene end was trimmed by 1 base and the J gene end by 0 bases; junction bases not matched to a gene: 6. The CDR3 region has the DNA TGTGCCAGCAGTTTAGGGGACAGCAGTTATAGCAATCAGCCCCAGCATTTT. Amino acids: CASSLGDSSYSNQPQHF.

This clonotype was seen more than once but under ten times. This chain links TRBV9 with TRBJ2-1; no clear D. This CDR3 has 12 residues. Germline V gives CDR1 SGDLS, CDR2 YYNGEE. V lost 1 base and J 9 bases, leaving 8 bases between the germline ends. Here the CDR3 DNA reads TGTGCCAGCAGCGTATCCCCAATTGAGCAGTTCTTC. Translation gives CASSVSPIEQFF.

This chain connects TRBV29-1 to TRBJ1-4; the D gene is possibly TRBD1 (6 bases). There are 15 residues in the CDR3. Trimming took off 5 bases at V and 4 bases at J, with 17 bases between the two ends. Looked up from germline, CDR1 is SQVTM and CDR2 is ANQGSEA. CDR3 loop: CSVRPIQGNNEKLFF. CDR3 nucleotides: TGCAGCGTTCGGCCTATACAGGGAAATAATGAAAAACTGTTTTTT. Full variable domain (missing parts from reference TRBV29-1 and TRBJ1-4): SAVISQKPSRDICQRGTSLTIQCQVDSQVTMMFWYRQQPGQSLTLIATANQGSEATYESGFVIDKFPISRPNLTFSTLTVSNMSPEDSSIYLCSVRPIQGNNEKLFFGSGTQLSVL.

As DNA, the CDR3 is TGTGCCAGCAGGACCGGCGGCCGCAATGAGCAGTTCTTC. Translating gives CASRTGGRNEQFF. V usage is TRBV7-9 and J usage is TRBJ2-1; D gene unclear. Between the trimmed V and J ends, which lost 6 bases and 6 bases, there was a span of 12 bases. The CDR3 length is 13 residues. The V gene's germline CDR1 is SEHNR and CDR2 FQNEAQ (reference sequence). Using reference TRBV7-9 and TRBJ2-1 for the parts outside the CDR3, the full variable domain is DTGVSQNPRHKITKRGQNVTFRCDPISEHNRLYWYRQTLGQGPEFLTYFQNEAQLEKSRLLSDRFSAERPKGSFSTLEIQRTEQGDSAMYLCASRTGGRNEQFFGPGTRLTVL.

This clonotype was found a few times. V gene TRBV9 combines with J gene TRBJ2-1; 11 bases align to TRBD1. Per the germline V gene, CDR1 is SGDLS and CDR2 is YYNGEE. V lost 0 bases and J lost 9; bases outside the gene matches: 8. The CDR3 covers 16 residues. CDR3 in amino acids: CASSVGTGGVLSEQFF. CDR3 DNA sequence: TGTGCCAGCAGCGTAGGGACAGGGGGCGTACTAAGTGAGCAGTTCTTC.

The V and J genes are TRBV19 and TRBJ2-3, with D tentatively TRBD2 (6 bases). V was cut by 9 bases and J by 2 bases, with 18 bases left in between. Germline values: CDR1 LNHDA, CDR2 SQIVND (reference sequence). This CDR3 has 15 residues. The CDR3 nucleotides are TGTGCCAGCCCTCGGGAAGCGGGTAACACAGATACGCAGTATTTT. Translation: CASPREAGNTDTQYF.

This clonotype was found a few times. The chain is built from TRBV5-1 and TRBJ2-5, with 11 bases fitting TRBD2. Germline-derived CDR1 and CDR2 are SGHRS and YFSETQ. This CDR3 has 15 residues. J gave up 3 bases and V 3 bases, and 4 bases lay outside the gene matches. In nucleotides, the CDR3 is TGCGCCAGCAGCTGGGCGGGACTAGCGGAAGAGACCCAGTACTTC. Its protein is CASSWAGLAEETQYF.

The chain uses TRBV29-1 and TRBJ2-7, with D possibly being TRBD1 (5 bases). This CDR3 spans 13 amino acids. The ends were cut back, 4 bases at V and 5 bases at J, with 15 bases in the middle. Germline CDR1 reads SQVTM; CDR2 reads ANQGSEA. CDR3 sequence (DNA): TGCAGCGTTGCCAGGGCCCTTCTTAACGAGCAGTACTTC. Its protein is CSVARALLNEQYF.

The DNA of the CDR3 is TGTGCCAGCAGTCCCTCCGGGAAATTAAACATTCAGTACTTC. As protein: CASSPSGKLNIQYF. The V call is TRBV6-1, the J call TRBJ2-4, with a tentative D call TRBD2 (5 bases). Germline-derived CDR1 and CDR2 are MNHNS and SASEGT. The CDR3 runs 14 residues. V was trimmed by 5 bases and J by 6 bases, leaving 14 bases between them.